This T cell receptor (beta chain) came from a study of blood T cell repertoires in COVID-19. The repertoire was sequenced with immunoSEQ multiplex PCR; TCRdb's copy has only in-frame clones and lacks some. The table has 300,000 or so clones, more than 75% seen once; the top ten hold around 1.5%. CDR1 and CDR2 from the germline V gene are MNHNY and SVGAGI (reference sequence). This CDR3 has 15 residues. Trimming removed 6 bases at V and 4 bases at J, with 15 bases between. The gene calls are TRBV6-6 and TRBJ2-2; D uncertain. Sequenced: peripheral blood. The sequence was collected from a woman in her thirties or forties who had recovered from COVID-19. CDR3 sequence (DNA): TGTGCCAGCAGACGACTTGCTATTCGCACCGGGGAGCTGTTTTTT. Its protein is CASRRLAIRTGELFF.